Sequencing of this T cell receptor beta chain was carried out in a study of T-cell memory formation after mild COVID-19. Study-wide background: Clustering of TCRs was largely donor specific.

TCRdb re-derived calls from the 5' RACE reads in MiXCR, one entry per CDR3 protein. Among around 80,000 distinct CDR3 sequences listed, about 13% were seen once. From germline, CDR1 is LGHNA and CDR2 YNFKEQ. The ends were cut back, 0 bases at V and 2 bases at J, with 7 bases in the middle. CDR3 length: 15 residues. The V gene is TRBV4-2, the J gene TRBJ1-4, with D possibly being TRBD1 (6 bases). The specimen sequenced was PBMCs or a T cell subset sorted from them (not recorded which). The sequence was obtained from a young man who had mild COVID-19 (a few samples of this study predate the infection). Cell type and time point are not known. CDR3 amino acids: CASSQEGGTNEKLFF. The CDR3 bases are TGTGCCAGCAGCCAAGAAGGGGGTACTAATGAAAAACTGTTTTTT.